The present T cell receptor (beta chain) was sequenced within a study of shared clonotypes between healthy human individuals. V gave up 7 bases and J gave up 2 bases, with 15 bases separating them. In germline, CDR1 is LNHDA, CDR2 SQIVND (reference sequence). The CDR3 consists of 14 residues. Assay: immunoSEQ multiplex PCR; the TCRdb copy retains only in-frame clones and omits some. In the table there are about 2.3 million clones, about nine tenths of which are singletons. The chain recombines TRBV19 with TRBJ2-7; TRBD1 might be the D (6 bases). The clonotype was recovered from a man between 18 and 35 years old in good health. Some clones in this sample may be carry-over from other donors' samples. The sequenced material came from naive CD4+ T cells from PBMCs. Subset given: CD45RA+ positively selected. In DNA form, the CDR3 reads TGTGCCAGTACCCCATCGGGACAACCCTACGAGCAGTACTTC. This translates into CASTPSGQPYEQYF.